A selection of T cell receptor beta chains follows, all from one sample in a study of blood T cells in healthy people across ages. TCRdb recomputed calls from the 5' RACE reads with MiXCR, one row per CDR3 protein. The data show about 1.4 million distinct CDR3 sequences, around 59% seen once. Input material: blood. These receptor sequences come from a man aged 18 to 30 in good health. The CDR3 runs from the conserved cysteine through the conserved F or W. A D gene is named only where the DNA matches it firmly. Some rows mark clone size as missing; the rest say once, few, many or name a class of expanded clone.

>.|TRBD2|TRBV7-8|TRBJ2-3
TGTGCCAGCAGCTCTACGACTAGCCGAGATACGCAGTATTTT
CASSSTTSRDTQYF
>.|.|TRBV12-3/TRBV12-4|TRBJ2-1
TGTGCAAGCACAATCAAAGGGGGGTCAAATCGGCAGTTCTTC
CASTIKGGSNRQFF
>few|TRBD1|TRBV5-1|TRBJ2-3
TGCGCCAGCAGCTACTCCATGGGACAGCCTAGCACAGATACGCAGTATTTT
CASSYSMGQPSTDTQYF
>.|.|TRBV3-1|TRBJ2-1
TGTGCCAGCAGCCATCCTGTAAGCTCCTACAATGAGCAGTTCTTC
CASSHPVSSYNEQFF
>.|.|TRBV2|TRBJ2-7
TGTGCCAGCAGTGGAGTTTTAACAGGGACCTTCTACGAGCAGTACTTC
CASSGVLTGTFYEQYF
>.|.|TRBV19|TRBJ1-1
TGTGCCAGTACGGAGTCGTCGGTTCGCACTGAAGCTTTCTTT
CASTESSVRTEAFF
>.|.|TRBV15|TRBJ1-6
TGTGCCACCAGCAGAGAAACCCGCCCACCCCTCCACTTT
CATSRETRPPLHF
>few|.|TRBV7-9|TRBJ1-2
TGTGCCAGCAGCTCCTACAGGACGGGGTTTTATGGCTACACCTTC
CASSSYRTGFYGYTF
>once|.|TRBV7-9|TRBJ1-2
TGTGCCAGCAGCTTAGGGACGGCTTCCTACACCTTC
CASSLGTASYTF
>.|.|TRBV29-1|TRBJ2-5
TGCAGCGCCCTATCAGGGGGGGTAACCGGATACGGGCAGTACTTC
CSALSGGVTGYGQYF
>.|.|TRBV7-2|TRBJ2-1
TGTGCCAGCAGCGGTCTCCCGGGGGATGAGCAGTTCTTC
CASSGLPGDEQFF
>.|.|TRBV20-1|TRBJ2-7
TGCAGTGCTACGAGCGTCTACGAGCAGTACTTC
CSATSVYEQYF
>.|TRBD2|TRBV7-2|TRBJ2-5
TGTGCCAGCAGCTTAGCCGAGTATAGCGGGGGGGCGTACTTC
CASSLAEYSGGAYF
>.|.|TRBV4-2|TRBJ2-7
TGTGCCAGCAGCCAAGCTAGTTGGTCCTACGAGCAGTACTTC
CASSQASWSYEQYF
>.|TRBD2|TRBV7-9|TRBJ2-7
TGTGCCAGCAGTTACACTAGCGGGAGCTTCCCCTACGAGCAGTACTTC
CASSYTSGSFPYEQYF
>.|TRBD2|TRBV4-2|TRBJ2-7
TGTGCCAGCAGCCAACTAGCGGATAGGAGCTCCTACGAGCAGTACTTC
CASSQLADRSSYEQYF
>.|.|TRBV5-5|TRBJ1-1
TGTGCCAGCAGGATACAGGGGAACACTGAAGCTTTCTTT
CASRIQGNTEAFF
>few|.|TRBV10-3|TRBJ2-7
TGTGCCATCATGAGGGGCGAGGACTACGAGCAGTACTTC
CAIMRGEDYEQYF
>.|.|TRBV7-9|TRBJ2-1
TGTGCCAGCAGCTTGGAGGGACTGAGATATTACAATGAGCAGTTCTTC
CASSLEGLRYYNEQFF
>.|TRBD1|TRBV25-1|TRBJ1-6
TGTGCCAGCAGCTCATACCGGGACAGGGGTGATTCACCCCTCCACTTT
CASSSYRDRGDSPLHF
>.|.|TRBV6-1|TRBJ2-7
TGTGCCAGCAGTGAAAGGGACGCGAGCTCCTACGAGCAGTACTTC
CASSERDASSYEQYF
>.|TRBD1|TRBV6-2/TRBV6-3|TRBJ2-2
TGTGCCGCGCACAGGGGGACCGGGGAGCTGTTTTTT
CAAHRGTGELFF
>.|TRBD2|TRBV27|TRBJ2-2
TGTGCCAGCAGTTTAGGGACTAGCGGGGGGAACACCGGGGAGCTGTTTTTT
CASSLGTSGGNTGELFF
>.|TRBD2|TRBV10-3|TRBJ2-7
TGTGCCATCAACGCGGGGGGCTCCTACAATGAGCAGTACTTC
CAINAGGSYNEQYF
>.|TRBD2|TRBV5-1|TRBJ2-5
TGCGCCAGCAGCTTTCAGGGGACTAGCGTTGGAGGGGTCAGTCGAGAGACCCAGTACTTC
CASSFQGTSVGGVSRETQYF
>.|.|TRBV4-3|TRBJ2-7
TGCGCCAGCAGCCCCGGGCTCGACAGCTCCTACGAGCAGTACTTC
CASSPGLDSSYEQYF
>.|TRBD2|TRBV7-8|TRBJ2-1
TGTGCCAGCGACTGGGGACTAGCGGGGTTGAATGAGCAGTTCTTC
CASDWGLAGLNEQFF
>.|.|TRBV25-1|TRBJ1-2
TGTGCCAGCAGTGAGAGGGGAAGGCCCGGCTACACCTTC
CASSERGRPGYTF
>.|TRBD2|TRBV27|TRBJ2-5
TGTGCCAGCAGCTCCCTAGCGGGAGGGGAGACCCAGTACTTC
CASSSLAGGETQYF
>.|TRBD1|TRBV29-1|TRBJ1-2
TGCAGCGCCCCAACCGACAGGGATGTTCCAGATGGCTACACCTTC
CSAPTDRDVPDGYTF
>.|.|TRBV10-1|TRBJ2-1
TGCGCCAGCAGCCGTATACGGGACTGGTCATCCTACAATGAGCAGTTCTTC
CASSRIRDWSSYNEQFF
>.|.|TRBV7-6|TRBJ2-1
TGTGCCAGCAGCTTAGCGGTGGGGAGTAATGAGCAGTTCTTC
CASSLAVGSNEQFF
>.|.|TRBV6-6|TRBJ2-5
TGTGCCAGCAGTTACGACCCGTCAGAGACCCAGTACTTC
CASSYDPSETQYF
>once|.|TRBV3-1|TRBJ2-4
TGTGCCAGCAGCCAAGATGCGGGGCTAGCCCTAAACATTCAGTACTTC
CASSQDAGLALNIQYF
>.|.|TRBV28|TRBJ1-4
TGTGCCAGCGACTCTGGACGGTTTAATGAAAAACTGTTTTTT
CASDSGRFNEKLFF
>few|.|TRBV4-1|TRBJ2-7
TGCGCCAGCAGCCAAGGCCACGACTCCTACGAGCAGTACTTC
CASSQGHDSYEQYF
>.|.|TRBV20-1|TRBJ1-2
TGCAGTGCTAGAGATGCCACTAACTATGGCTACACCTTC
CSARDATNYGYTF